This entry lists 5 T cell receptor beta chains sequenced from one sample in a study of blood T cell repertoires in COVID-19. Libraries were prepared by immunoSEQ multiplex PCR; TCRdb keeps only in-frame clonotypes and omits some of them. The sample has about 330,000 clones, about 90% seen once. The specimen was PBMCs or T cells enriched from blood (not recorded which). Receptor source: a woman in her thirties who had recovered from COVID-19.

The V call is TRBV2, the J call TRBJ1-1; tentative D call: TRBD1 (5 bases). CDR1 is SNHLY, CDR2 FYNNEI, per germline. The CDR3 totals 12 residues. V lost 7 bases and J 3 bases, leaving 9 bases between the germline ends. In DNA, the CDR3 is TGTGCCAGCAAAGACAGCTACACTGAAGCTTTCTTT. Translation: CASKDSYTEAFF.

V and J are TRBV2 and TRBJ1-2; D gene ambiguous. The germline gives CDR1 SNHLY, CDR2 FYNNEI. The CDR3 has 13 residues. V lost 6 bases and J lost 10, with 18 bases in between. The CDR3 sequence is CASSDRYGRDYTF. DNA for the CDR3: TGTGCCAGCAGCGACCGCTACGGTCGGGACTACACCTTC.

This chain connects TRBV18 to TRBJ1-3, with 8 bases aligning to TRBD1. CDR1 is KGHSH and CDR2 is LQKENI in the germline V gene. V was clipped by 5 bases and J by 1 base; unmatched bases: 4. This CDR3 contains 15 residues. The CDR3 sequence is CASSADRDSGNTIYF. The CDR3 DNA follows: TGTGCCAGCTCAGCGGACAGGGATTCTGGAAACACCATATATTTT.

As to this clone: The same CDR3 also results from other DNA sequences found in this sample. The J gene is TRBJ1-1, the V gene TRBV19, with unresolved D. Germline CDR1 is LNHDA and CDR2 is SQIVND (reference sequence). Between the trimmed V and J ends, which lost 3 bases and 0 bases, there was a span of 5 bases. This CDR3 is 13 amino acids long. CDR3 sequence reads: CASSISLNTEAFF. The CDR3 coding sequence is TGTGCCAGTAGTATCTCTCTGAACACTGAAGCTTTCTTT. Looking up the rest from reference TRBV19 and TRBJ1-1 gives the full variable domain: DGGITQSPKYLFRKEGQNVTLSCEQNLNHDAMYWYRQDPGQGLRLIYYSQIVNDFQKGDIAEGYSVSREKKESFPLTVTSAQKNPTAFYLCASSISLNTEAFFGQGTRLTVV.

V and J are TRBV3-1 (or the pseudogene TRBV3-2) and TRBJ1-2; tentatively, D is TRBD1 (5 bases). Per the germline V gene, CDR1 is LGHDT and CDR2 is YNNKEL (reference sequence). V shed 4 bases and J shed 8 bases, with 14 bases lying between them. The CDR3 is made up of 13 amino acids. The DNA of the CDR3 is TGTGCCAGCAGCCGGCCGGGGGTCCGAGGCTACACCTTC. It codes for CASSRPGVRGYTF.